This T cell receptor beta chain came from a study of neoadjuvant nivolumab and ipilimumab in lung cancer. The CDR3 totals 16 residues. Germline V gene lookup returns CDR1 SGHRS and CDR2 YFSETQ. Between the trimmed V and J ends, which lost 5 bases and 4 bases, there was a span of 19 bases. As for this clone: Its antigen remains unidentified.

Overall study findings and caveats: From pretherapy to surgery, tumor richness and clonality rose with dual therapy. Blood richness before therapy tracked richness in tumors resected after neoadjuvant therapy.

Produced via immunoSEQ multiplex PCR; TCRdb's table is partial and in-frame only. Of roughly 34,000 clones listed, 92% were seen once; the top ten hold 2% to 2.5%. This chain uses TRBV5-1 with TRBJ2-1, with a tentative D call TRBD1 (5 bases). The sequencing here drew on peripheral blood, taken after neoadjuvant nivolumab, alone or with ipilimumab, at or shortly before surgery. This receptor was identified in an adult with non-small cell lung cancer. Here the CDR3 reads CASSLKLPRDYNEQFF. DNA for the CDR3: TGCGCCAGCAGTCTCAAACTGCCCAGGGATTACAATGAGCAGTTCTTC.